What follows is one T cell receptor (beta chain) and its context. Method: immunoSEQ multiplex PCR; TCRdb's copy keeps in-frame clones and lacks some. In the table there are 200,000 or so clones, approximately 80% of which are singletons. This entry comes from a study of blood T cell repertoires in COVID-19. The TCR was taken from an elderly woman with acute or convalescent COVID-19. Specimen: peripheral blood.

The DNA for the CDR3 is TGTGCCAGTAGTATTCAGGTCGGTAGGTTAGCTAACTATGGCTACACCTTC. Translated, it gives CASSIQVGRLANYGYTF. The chain carries TRBV19 and TRBJ1-2, with no clear D. The V gene lost 3 bases and the J gene lost 0 bases, with 17 bases spanning the gap. The CDR3 has 17 residues. From germline, CDR1 is LNHDA and CDR2 SQIVND (reference sequence).